This T cell receptor beta chain emerged from a study of shared clonotypes between healthy human individuals. Notes on the study in general: It was anticipated that sequencing depth would influence how many clonotypes donors shared. Clonotypes shared by all four donors outscored non-shared clonotypes in generation probability.

V shed 5 bases, J shed 7 bases, and the junction held 1 base outside the gene matches. CDR3 length: 12 amino acids. Germline V gives CDR1 PRHDT, CDR2 FYEKMQ (reference sequence). With regard to this clone: Its target is not known.

Original analysis: Because ImmunoSEQ provided only junction sequences with no quality scores, the filtering differed. The repertoire was sequenced with immunoSEQ multiplex PCR; TCRdb's copy has only in-frame clones and lacks some. D and trimming come from the DNA, and the V and J calls and clone size come from that table. Of under 2.5 million clones in the sample, around 93% were seen once. Everyone who donated was a Caucasian adult who lived in Nashville, Tennessee. The chain combines TRBV13 with TRBJ1-5, with TRBD1 matching 8 bases. The sequenced material came from naive CD4+ T cells from PBMCs. Subset denoted: CD45RA+ positively selected. This receptor was taken from a young man in good health. Some clones in this sample may be carry-over from other donors' samples. In DNA form, the CDR3 reads TGTGCCAGCAGCGACAGGGGCCAGCCCCAGCATTTT. Translating it yields CASSDRGQPQHF.